This TCR beta chain comes out of a study of blood T cell repertoires in COVID-19. For the study at large: In each case, the material was cDNA or gDNA derived from T cells, B-cell-depleted T cells, or PBMCs.

The V gene's germline CDR1 is SGHVS and CDR2 FQNEAQ. J was trimmed by 0 bases and V by 9 bases; bases with no gene match: 1. This CDR3 has 13 amino acids. This clone was recorded a few times. The repertoire was sequenced with immunoSEQ multiplex PCR; TCRdb's copy has only in-frame clones and lacks some. The sample records about 100,000 clones, around four fifths being singletons. V gene TRBV7-8 combines with J gene TRBJ1-1; 10 positions match TRBD1. The specimen sequenced was peripheral blood. This receptor was obtained from a woman between 70 and 85 years old with acute or convalescent COVID-19. Here the CDR3 reads CASGTGVNTEAFF. Here the CDR3 DNA reads TGTGCCAGTGGGACAGGGGTGAACACTGAAGCTTTCTTT.